These T cell receptor beta chains were read from a single sample in a study of T cell changes during pregnancy in multiple sclerosis. Assay: immunoSEQ multiplex PCR; the TCRdb copy retains only in-frame clones and omits some. The top ten clones hold more than 1.5% of a sample with about 93,000 clones, 91% of them seen once. The sample here was peripheral blood, taken after pregnancy. The receptors shown here come from a female donor in good health, enrolled as a control in a pregnancy study. Each CDR3 is given with its conserved first and last residue. Clone size is stated in some rows and not others, as once, few, many or a class when expanded.

CDR3	size	V	J
CASSQESAGGGNEQFF	once	TRBV4-3	TRBJ2-1
CASSRTGSGNQPQHF	NA	TRBV28	TRBJ1-5
CASSPYRGLYNEQFF	NA	TRBV28	TRBJ2-1
CAWSVPSTVLISPLHF	NA	TRBV30	TRBJ1-6
CASSRLAESTDTQYF	NA	TRBV9	TRBJ2-3
CASSLQGSNTGELFF	NA	TRBV2	TRBJ2-2
CASSFGQTAEEKLFF	NA	TRBV7-6	TRBJ1-4
CASSPGQARGSNQPQHF	NA	TRBV4-1	TRBJ1-5
CASSWRGGQETQYF	NA	TRBV7-6	TRBJ2-5
CASSDVVGGGDGYTF	NA	TRBV25-1	TRBJ1-2
CASSRAGGYANYGYTF	NA	TRBV25-1	TRBJ1-2
CASSEGVRAGELFF	NA	TRBV6-1	TRBJ2-2
CASSYKDRGNSPLHF	once	TRBV6-5	TRBJ1-6
CASSPSLAGANQPQHF	NA	TRBV4-1	TRBJ1-5
CASRVGTSGGHTQYF	NA	TRBV2	TRBJ2-3
CASSRGTGELFF	NA	TRBV6-5	TRBJ2-2
CATSKDGGLARGEQFF	once	TRBV15	TRBJ2-1
CAWSLGQTFSYEQYF	NA	TRBV30	TRBJ2-7
CASSFGGGNTEAFF	few	TRBV7-2	TRBJ1-1
CASSPSDSYEQYF	NA	TRBV11-2	TRBJ2-7
CASSRAIQGGRTEAFF	NA	TRBV19	TRBJ1-1
CASSLVSGQPYEQYF	many	TRBV13	TRBJ2-7
CASSHDREETQYF	NA	TRBV5-6	TRBJ2-5
CASTFNSPLHF	NA	TRBV21-1	TRBJ1-6
CASPPGGGRADTQYF	NA	TRBV2	TRBJ2-3
CASRTGGISGPQHF	NA	TRBV19	TRBJ1-5